The text below deals with one T cell receptor (beta chain). Profiling relied on immunoSEQ multiplex PCR, and the TCRdb table lists in-frame clones only, not all of them. This sample carries about 200,000 clones, 91% of them seen once, and the ten largest clones take 3% to 4%. These data belong to a study of T cell responses to AZD1222 COVID-19 vaccine. Some second doses came at about 4 weeks and others at about 12 weeks; these were pooled. With 5 bases removed from V and 2 bases from J, the gap between germline ends came to 2 bases. Per germline, CDR1 SGHKS and CDR2 YYEKEE (reference sequence). This CDR3 has 11 amino acids.

The chain is built from TRBV5-5 and TRBJ2-1, with unresolved D. This TCR derives from an adult who received the AZD1222 COVID-19 vaccine. The sample here was peripheral blood, taken 28 days after the second AZD1222 dose. For the CDR3, the DNA is TGTGCCAGCAGGGCCTACAATGAGCAGTTCTTC. Its translation is CASRAYNEQFF.